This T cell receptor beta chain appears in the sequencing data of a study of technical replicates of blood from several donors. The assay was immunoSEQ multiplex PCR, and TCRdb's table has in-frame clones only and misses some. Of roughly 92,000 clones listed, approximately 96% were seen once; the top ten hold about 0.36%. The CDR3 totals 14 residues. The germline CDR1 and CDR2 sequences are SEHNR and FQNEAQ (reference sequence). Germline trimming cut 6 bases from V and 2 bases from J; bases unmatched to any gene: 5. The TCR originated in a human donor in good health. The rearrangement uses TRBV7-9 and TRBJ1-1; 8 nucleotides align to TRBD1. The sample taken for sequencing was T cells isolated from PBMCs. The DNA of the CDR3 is TGTGCCAGCAGGTCCGGGACAGGTAACACTGAAGCTTTCTTT. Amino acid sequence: CASRSGTGNTEAFF.